This TCR beta chain was sequenced during a study of blood T cells in healthy people across ages. A J-beta primer mix and a sample-barcoded 5' primer were used in a second PCR of about 7 to 12 cycles. TCRdb passed the 5' RACE reads through MiXCR, listing each CDR3 protein once. Of over 750,000 distinct CDR3 sequences in the sample, around a quarter were seen once. There are 13 residues in the CDR3. Germline CDR1 and CDR2: SGHVS and FQNEAQ. The V and J ends lost 4 bases and 3 bases, in that order; junction bases with no gene match: 2. These data are also associated with another study on T cells of mothers and their children.

Sequenced material: blood. The V gene is TRBV7-8, the J gene TRBJ2-5; 7 bases line up with TRBD2. This sequence was found in a boy younger than 18 in good health. CDR3: CASSSLAEETQYF. The CDR3 DNA sequence: TGTGCCAGCAGCTCCCTAGCGGAAGAGACCCAGTACTTC.